The source of this TCR beta chain is a study of blood T cell repertoires in COVID-19 (dated by TCRdb to about 2020). Study-wide context: Samples covering the acute and convalescent phases of COVID-19 were provided by collaborators in the United States, Italy and Spain. The material from the prospective study consisted of cDNA or gDNA derived from T cells, B-cell-depleted T cells, or PBMCs. Subjects who had been exposed to COVID-19, were actively infected with it, or had recovered from it provided the deeply sampled blood TCRbeta repertoires that made up the dataset. The repertoires were released in a freely available public database intended as a resource for research on the immune response to SARS-CoV-2. Samples came from the ongoing ImmuneRACE study (first 160 participants) plus 1,254 subjects from 6 global collaborators. Sample metadata almost always included a de-identified subject ID, COVID-19 status, age in years and sex. Where available, HLA class I and class II types were obtained from metadata supplied by the sample provider rather than from assay-based typing. Study-wide conclusions, independent of this receptor: The quantity of clinical and demographic metadata differed by source and by participant and was supplied without curation.

Collaborating institutions collected whole blood in K2EDTA tubes following their own protocols. For TCRbeta analysis, collaborator samples were shipped as frozen whole blood, as isolated PBMCs, or as DNA extracted from either sample type. Remarks on this clone: No cognate antigen has been identified for it. No qualities accompany the bases; no much larger clone lies one base away.

TCRbeta CDR3 regions were amplified from genomic DNA using the immunoSEQ Assay, a bias-controlled multiplex PCR. For the original study's pipeline: Within the assay, amplification of reference gene primers was used to estimate how many nucleated cells each sample contained. Sequence reads were collapsed and filtered to measure the absolute abundance of every unique TCRbeta CDR3 rearrangement. For each sample, productive Simpson clonality was calculated as the square root of Simpson's diversity index across productive rearrangements. The table comes from immuneACCESS by way of TCRdb, which keeps in-frame sequences with V and J called. Part of the clones is missing from these tables; in studies checked, under half for an unresolved V gene and the rest for unknown reasons. The D gene and trimming were derived from the DNA, and the V and J assignments and clone size from that table. For this sample there are 90,000 to 150,000 clones; 80% to 90% appear just once. In total, the top ten clones hold about 18% of the sample.

Germline trimming amounts to 0 bases on V and 10 bases on J, with 1 as the count of junction bases outside the gene matches. The CDR3 starts with the cysteine, ends with the phenylalanine, and has 12 residues. Just CDR3 DNA is preserved here, 36 bases in frame from base 1. Sequences LGHDT (CDR1) and YNNKEL (CDR2) are obtained from the germline V gene (reference sequence). The clonotype comes from a human donor with acute or convalescent COVID-19. The donor label of this sample is uncertain. The chain was built from TRBV3-1 (or the pseudogene TRBV3-2) and TRBJ1-1, with 8 bases aligning to TRBD1. The sample comprised peripheral blood. The CDR3 protein: CASSQDTGGAFF. The nucleotide sequence reads TGTGCCAGCAGCCAAGATACAGGGGGAGCTTTCTTT.